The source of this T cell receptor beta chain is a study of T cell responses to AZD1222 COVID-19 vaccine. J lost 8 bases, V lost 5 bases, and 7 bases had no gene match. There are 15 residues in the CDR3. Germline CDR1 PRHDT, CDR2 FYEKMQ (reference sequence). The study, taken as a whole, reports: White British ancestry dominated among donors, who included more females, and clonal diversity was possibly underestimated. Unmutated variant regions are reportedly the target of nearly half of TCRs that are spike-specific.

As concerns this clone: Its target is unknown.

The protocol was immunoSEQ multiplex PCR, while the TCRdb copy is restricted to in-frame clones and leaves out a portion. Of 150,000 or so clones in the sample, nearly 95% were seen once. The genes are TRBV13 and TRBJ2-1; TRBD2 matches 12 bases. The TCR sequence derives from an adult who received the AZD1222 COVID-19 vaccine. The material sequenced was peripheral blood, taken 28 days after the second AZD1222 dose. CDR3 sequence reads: CASSPGLAGRDEQFF. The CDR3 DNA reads TGTGCCAGCAGCCCTGGACTAGCGGGGCGGGATGAGCAGTTCTTC.